One sample yielded the 13 T cell receptor beta chains listed below, sequenced in a study of blood T cell repertoires in COVID-19. Assay used: immunoSEQ multiplex PCR; TCRdb lists only in-frame clones, some missing. The data hold 110,000 to 150,000 clones, with 80% to 90% observed a single time. The sequencing input was peripheral blood. These TCRs come from a woman in her fifties or sixties with active COVID-19.

This clone was counted a single time. The rearrangement uses TRBV30 and TRBJ1-2, with D tentatively TRBD1 (6 bases). The V gene's germline CDR1 is GTSNPN and CDR2 SVGIG (reference sequence). Trimming removed 0 bases from V and 0 bases from J, with 14 bases in between. The CDR3 is 16 residues long. The CDR3 nucleotides are TGTGCCTGGAGTGTTACCCGACAGGCTACTAACTATGGCTACACCTTC. Encoded protein: CAWSVTRQATNYGYTF.

In this sample, this clone turned up once. The chain recombines TRBV5-1 with TRBJ2-7, with D possibly TRBD2 on 6 matching bases. The CDR3 has 14 residues. Germline V gene lookup returns CDR1 SGHRS and CDR2 YFSETQ. Deletions cut 4 bases from V and 2 bases from J, with 13 bases between. CDR3 in amino acids: CASSQSSATYEQYF. The CDR3 nucleotides are TGCGCCAGCAGCCAATCTAGCGCGACCTACGAGCAGTACTTC. Full variable domain (missing parts from reference TRBV5-1 and TRBJ2-7): KAGVTQTPRYLIKTRGQQVTLSCSPISGHRSVSWYQQTPGQGLQFLFEYFSETQRNKGNFPGRFSGRQFSNSRSEMNVSTLELGDSALYLCASSQSSATYEQYFGPGTRLTVT.

The chain combines TRBV7-2 with TRBJ2-2; a weak D match, TRBD2 (6 bases). Germline values: CDR1 SGHTA, CDR2 FQGNSA. The CDR3 runs 15 residues. Trimming removed 4 bases from V and 1 base from J, with 10 bases in between. Here the CDR3 reads CASSSVGGNTGELFF. The CDR3, as DNA: TGTGCCAGCAGCTCCGTGGGAGGGAACACCGGGGAGCTGTTTTTT.

This rearrangement joins TRBV19 to TRBJ2-5; 8 positions agree with TRBD2. The CDR3 extends over 14 amino acids. The germline V gene has CDR1 LNHDA and CDR2 SQIVND (reference sequence). V lost 9 bases to trimming and J lost 5 bases; unmatched junction nucleotides: 11. The CDR3 loop is CASATGTRVETQYF. CDR3 nucleotides: TGTGCCAGCGCGACCGGGACTAGAGTGGAGACCCAGTACTTC.

The gene calls are TRBV6-5 and TRBJ1-6; weak D call: TRBD1 (5 bases). CDR3 length: 13 residues. With 6 bases removed from V and 8 bases from J, the gap between germline ends came to 11 bases. CDR1 and CDR2 from the germline V gene are MNHEY and SVGAGI. The CDR3 loop reads CASSRTGDSPLHF. CDR3 coding DNA: TGTGCCAGCAGCCGGACGGGGGATTCACCCCTCCACTTT.

CDR3 bases: TGTGCCAGCAGCTCGCTTCCAGGGGTTGGGAACACCGGGGAGCTGTTTTTT. Translating it yields CASSSLPGVGNTGELFF. This chain connects TRBV5-6 to TRBJ2-2; D may be TRBD1 (6 bases). The V gene lost 3 bases and the J gene lost 1 base, with 16 bases spanning the gap. Germline assignment: CDR1 SGHDT and CDR2 YYEEEE. The CDR3 runs 17 residues.

V is TRBV11-1 and J is TRBJ2-3; 9 nucleotides match TRBD1. Per the germline V gene, CDR1 is SGHAT and CDR2 is FQDESV (reference sequence). V was pared by 5 bases and J by 3 bases, with 6 bases of the junction left unmatched. The CDR3 has 15 residues. CDR3 region: CASSVDRGWTDTQYF. The DNA of the CDR3 is TGTGCCAGCAGCGTCGACAGGGGGTGGACAGATACGCAGTATTTT.

This clone was counted a few times. This chain links TRBV27 with TRBJ2-1; D gene uncertain. This CDR3 spans 14 amino acids. Trimming removed 5 bases from V and 4 bases from J, with 12 bases in between. CDR1 and CDR2 from the germline V gene are MNHEY and SMNVEV (reference sequence). The CDR3 sequence: CASSPSIRYNEQFF. CDR3 nucleotides: TGTGCCAGCAGTCCGTCCATCCGGTACAATGAGCAGTTCTTC.

The J gene is TRBJ2-7, the V gene TRBV7-2; TRBD2 aligns across 7 bases. Germline lookup yields CDR1 SGHTA and CDR2 FQGNSA. Trimming at V came to 1 base and at J to 5 bases, leaving 2 bases not matched to a gene. The CDR3 runs to 13 residues. CDR3 coding DNA: TGTGCCAGCAGCTTAGAACTAGCGAACGAGCAGTACTTC. Protein product: CASSLELANEQYF.

This chain connects TRBV7-9 to TRBJ2-5; 10 positions agree with TRBD2. Germline trimming cut 2 bases from V and 5 bases from J; bases unmatched to any gene: 5. The germline V gene encodes CDR1 SEHNR and CDR2 FQNEAQ (reference sequence). This CDR3 is built from 15 residues. The chain's CDR3 is CASSLIAGGGETQYF. The CDR3 DNA sequence: TGTGCCAGCAGCTTAATAGCGGGAGGAGGGGAGACCCAGTACTTC.

The chain employs TRBV19 and TRBJ2-2, with 10 bases aligning to TRBD2. There are 16 residues in the CDR3. The V gene end was trimmed by 9 bases and the J gene end by 5 bases; junction bases not matched to a gene: 12. The germline V gene encodes CDR1 LNHDA and CDR2 SQIVND (reference sequence). CDR3 DNA: TGTGCCAGCCAGCGGGCGGGAGCGGGGGGGACCGGGGAGCTGTTTTTT. This codes for CASQRAGAGGTGELFF.

This clone was seen once. V and J are TRBV28 and TRBJ2-1; TRBD1 might be the D (5 bases). The CDR3 runs 15 residues. CDR1 and CDR2 from the germline V gene are MDHEN and SYDVKM. The germline V and J ends were trimmed by 6 bases and 2 bases, with 14 bases remaining between them. The CDR3 DNA follows: TGTGCCAGCAGCCCGAGGAAGGGGACCTACAATGAGCAGTTCTTC. This gives the protein CASSPRKGTYNEQFF.

CDR3 amino acids: CASSLRPKHGDSPLHF. The CDR3 DNA is TGTGCCAGCAGCTTACGGCCGAAACACGGGGATTCACCCCTCCACTTT. The chain recombines TRBV7-8 with TRBJ1-6; no definite D call. The CDR3 is 16 residues long. CDR1 SGHVS and CDR2 FQNEAQ come from the germline V gene. V was trimmed by 2 bases and J by 8 bases, leaving 16 bases between them.